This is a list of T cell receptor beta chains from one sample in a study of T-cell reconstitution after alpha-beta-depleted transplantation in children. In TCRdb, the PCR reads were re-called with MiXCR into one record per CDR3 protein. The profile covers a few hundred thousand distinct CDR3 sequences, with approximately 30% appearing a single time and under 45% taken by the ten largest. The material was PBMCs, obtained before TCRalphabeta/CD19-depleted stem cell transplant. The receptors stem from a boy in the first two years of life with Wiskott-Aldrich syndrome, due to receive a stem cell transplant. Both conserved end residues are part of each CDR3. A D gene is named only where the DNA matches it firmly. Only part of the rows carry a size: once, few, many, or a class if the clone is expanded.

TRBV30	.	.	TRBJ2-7	CACDRTYEQYF	TGTGCCTGTGACAGAACCTACGAGCAGTACTTC
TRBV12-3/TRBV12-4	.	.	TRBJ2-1	CASSSRGLSGESSYNEQFF	TGTGCCAGCAGTAGTCGGGGCCTATCCGGCGAAAGCTCCTACAATGAGCAGTTCTTC
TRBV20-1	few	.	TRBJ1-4	CSASSRSGKLFF	TGCAGTGCTTCAAGTCGGTCCGGCAAACTGTTTTTT
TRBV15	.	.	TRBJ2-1	CATSRVGVHVYNEQFF	TGTGCCACCAGCAGAGTGGGCGTACACGTGTACAATGAGCAGTTCTTC
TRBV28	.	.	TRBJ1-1	CASSFIGGRGTEAFF	TGTGCCAGCAGTTTTATCGGGGGTAGGGGCACTGAAGCTTTCTTT
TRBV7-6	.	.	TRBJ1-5	CAIAAGPSQPQHF	TGTGCCATCGCGGCAGGGCCTAGCCAGCCCCAGCATTTT
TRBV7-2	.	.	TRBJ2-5	CASSSLREETQYF	TGTGCCAGCAGCTCTCTACGAGAGGAGACCCAGTACTTC
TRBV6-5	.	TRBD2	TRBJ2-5	CASSLLAGAQETQYF	TGTGCCAGCAGTTTGCTAGCGGGAGCCCAAGAGACCCAGTACTTC
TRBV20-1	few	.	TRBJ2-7	CSAPAGVSYEQYF	TGCAGTGCCCCAGCAGGAGTCTCCTACGAGCAGTACTTC
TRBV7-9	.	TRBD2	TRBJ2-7	CASSLRGGLAGYEQYF	TGTGCCAGCAGCTTAAGGGGAGGACTAGCGGGGTACGAGCAGTACTTC
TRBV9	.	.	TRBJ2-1	CASSRGALYNEQFF	TGTGCCAGCAGTAGGGGGGCCCTCTACAATGAGCAGTTCTTC
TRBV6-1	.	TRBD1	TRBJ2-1	CASCRLPGQVYNEQFF	TGTGCCAGCTGCCGCCTGCCTGGACAGGTTTACAATGAGCAGTTCTTC
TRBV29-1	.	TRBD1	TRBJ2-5	CSVDFRGRETQYF	TGCAGCGTTGACTTCAGGGGGAGAGAGACCCAGTACTTC
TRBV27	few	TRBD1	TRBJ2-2	CASRIGTGGTGELFF	TGTGCCAGCAGAATAGGGACAGGGGGCACCGGGGAGCTGTTTTTT
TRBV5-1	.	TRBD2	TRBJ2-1	CASSLVLAGVGEQFF	TGCGCCAGCAGCTTGGTGCTAGCGGGAGTGGGTGAGCAGTTCTTC
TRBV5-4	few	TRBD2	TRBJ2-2	CASSLALTSEANTGELFF	TGTGCCAGCAGCTTGGCCCTGACTAGCGAAGCGAACACCGGGGAGCTGTTTTTT
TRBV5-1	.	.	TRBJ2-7	CASSLISSSYEQYF	TGCGCCAGCAGCTTGATTAGTTCCTCCTACGAGCAGTACTTC
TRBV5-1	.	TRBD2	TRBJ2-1	CASSPQASGSLNEQFF	TGCGCCAGCAGCCCCCAGGCTAGCGGGAGCCTCAATGAGCAGTTCTTC
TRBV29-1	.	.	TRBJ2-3	CSFSEGILATQYF	TGCAGCTTCTCGGAGGGGATTTTGGCTACGCAGTATTTT
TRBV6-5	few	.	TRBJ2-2	CASSFWTTNTGELFF	TGTGCCAGCAGTTTTTGGACAACGAACACCGGGGAGCTGTTTTTT
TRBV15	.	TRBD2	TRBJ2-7	CATSSGGRTSGSIRPEEQYF	TGTGCCACCAGCAGCGGAGGCAGGACTAGCGGGAGTATTCGTCCGGAAGAGCAGTACTTC
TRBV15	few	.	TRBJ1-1	CATSRDFYREENTEAFF	TGTGCCACCAGCAGAGATTTCTACAGGGAGGAAAACACTGAAGCTTTCTTT
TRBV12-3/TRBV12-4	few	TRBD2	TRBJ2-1	CASSFGGSTYNEQFF	TGTGCCAGCAGTTTCGGCGGGAGTACCTACAATGAGCAGTTCTTC
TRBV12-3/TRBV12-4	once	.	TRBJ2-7	CASSSRQVRDEQYF	TGTGCCAGCAGTTCCAGACAGGTGCGGGACGAGCAGTACTTC
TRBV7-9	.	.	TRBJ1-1	CASSPGAGNTEAFF	TGTGCCAGCAGCCCAGGGGCTGGGAACACTGAAGCTTTCTTT
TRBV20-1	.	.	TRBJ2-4	CSARHRTTLAKNIQYF	TGCAGTGCTAGACACAGGACAACACTAGCCAAAAACATTCAGTACTTC
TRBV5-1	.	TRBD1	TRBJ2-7	CASSPVTGGVSEQYF	TGCGCCAGCAGCCCGGTGACAGGGGGCGTTTCCGAGCAGTACTTC
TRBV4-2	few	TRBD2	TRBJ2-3	CASSRRLAGNTDTQYF	TGTGCCAGCAGCCGACGACTAGCGGGCAACACAGATACGCAGTATTTT
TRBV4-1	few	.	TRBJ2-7	CASSQVWDATYEQYF	TGCGCCAGCAGCCAAGTCTGGGACGCCACCTACGAGCAGTACTTC
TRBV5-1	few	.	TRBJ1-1	CASRAGVNTEAFF	TGCGCCAGCAGGGCAGGAGTCAACACTGAAGCTTTCTTT
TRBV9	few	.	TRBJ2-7	CASSPRHKTGRSYEQYF	TGTGCCAGCAGCCCCCGTCACAAAACAGGGAGATCCTACGAGCAGTACTTC
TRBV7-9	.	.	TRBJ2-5	CASSSRKRRLKETQYF	TGTGCCAGCAGCTCCCGGAAGCGTCGGTTGAAAGAGACCCAGTACTTC
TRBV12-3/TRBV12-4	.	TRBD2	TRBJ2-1	CASTPLGGRDFNEQFF	TGTGCCAGCACCCCACTAGGCGGGAGGGATTTCAATGAGCAGTTCTTC
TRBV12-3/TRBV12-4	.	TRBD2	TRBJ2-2	CASSFPGTSEGGELFF	TGTGCCAGCAGTTTCCCGGGGACTAGCGAAGGCGGGGAGCTGTTTTTT
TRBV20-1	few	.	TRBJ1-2	CSASTGFNGYTF	TGCAGTGCTAGTACGGGGTTTAATGGCTACACCTTC
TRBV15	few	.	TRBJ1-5	CATSRDDGRALNQPQHF	TGTGCCACCAGCAGAGATGATGGCAGGGCTTTGAATCAGCCCCAGCATTTT
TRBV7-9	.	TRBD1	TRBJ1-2	CASSPTGKGYTF	TGTGCCAGCAGCCCGACAGGGAAAGGCTACACCTTC
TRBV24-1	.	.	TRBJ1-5	CATSDMTGNQPQHF	TGTGCCACCAGTGACATGACAGGCAATCAGCCCCAGCATTTT
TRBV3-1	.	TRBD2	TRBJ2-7	CASSQDSLGGKQYF	TGTGCCAGCAGCCAAGATAGCCTCGGGGGGAAGCAGTACTTC
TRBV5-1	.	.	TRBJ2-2	CASSSLAGIDTGELFF	TGCGCCAGCAGCTCCTTGGCGGGAATCGACACCGGGGAGCTGTTTTTT